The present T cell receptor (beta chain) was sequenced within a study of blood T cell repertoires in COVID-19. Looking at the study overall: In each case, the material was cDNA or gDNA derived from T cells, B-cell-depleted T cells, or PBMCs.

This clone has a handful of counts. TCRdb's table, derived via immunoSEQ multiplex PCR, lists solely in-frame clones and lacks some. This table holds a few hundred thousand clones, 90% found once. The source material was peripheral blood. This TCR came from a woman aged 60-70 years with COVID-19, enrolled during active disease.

The CDR3 loop is CAWSSGQGGNQPQHF. CDR3 sequence (DNA): TGTGCCTGGAGCTCAGGACAGGGGGGCAATCAGCCCCAGCATTTT. The chain uses TRBV30 and TRBJ1-5, with TRBD1 matching over 10 bases. This CDR3 comprises 15 residues. J gave up 2 bases and V 3 bases, and 4 bases lay outside the gene matches. Per the germline V gene, CDR1 is GTSNPN and CDR2 is SVGIG (reference sequence). Drawing the rest from reference TRBV30 and TRBJ1-5, the complete variable domain is SQTIHQWPATLVQPVGSPLSLECTVEGTSNPNLYWYRQAAGRGLQLLFYSVGIGQISSEVPQNLSASRPQDRQFILSSKKLLLSDSGFYLCAWSSGQGGNQPQHFGDGTRLSIL.